This is a list of T cell receptor beta chains from one sample in a study of read filtering for tumor transcriptome and immune sequencing. TCRdb itself ran the reads through MiXCR, one entry per CDR3 protein. The sample has 55,000 to 60,000 distinct CDR3 sequences, around 12% seen once. Material for sequencing was a population of CD138-negative cells sorted from bone marrow. All receptors derive from a donor aged 40 or older with multiple myeloma. CDR3s leave out the opening cysteine and the closing phenylalanine or tryptophan.

TRBJ1-1 | TRBV5-1 | ASIEGTGGRGTEAF
TRBJ2-3 | TRBV18 | ASSLWTSGSPDTQY
TRBJ1-1 | TRBV28 | ASRIPGRVNNTEAF
TRBJ2-1 | TRBV6-5 | ASRGLGQFNEQF
TRBJ2-7 | TRBV6-1 | ASSEGTGTYEQY
TRBJ2-5 | TRBV11-3 | ASSQGPGGEKTQY
TRBJ1-1 | TRBV4-2 | ASSRDRSMNTEAF
TRBJ2-7 | TRBV15 | ATRGYYEQY
TRBJ2-5 | TRBV19 | ASSEQTGLEETQY
TRBJ2-1 | TRBV12-5 | ASGLDRLAGVSGEQF
TRBJ1-1 | TRBV7-9 | ASSLQGARAEVF
TRBJ1-5 | TRBV19 | ASSTSWHGNQPQH
TRBJ2-7 | TRBV30 | AWSLGLAGYYEQY
TRBJ1-4 | TRBV5-1 | ASSSTGAGDEKLF
TRBJ2-5 | TRBV3-1 | ASRPSGGRETQY
TRBJ2-7 | TRBV6-5 | ASSDITYEQY
TRBJ1-1 | TRBV30 | AWSQGAAEAF
TRBJ2-3 | TRBV11-3 | ASSLSRDRPTDTQY
TRBJ2-7 | TRBV19 | ASSNNRGELSEQY
TRBJ2-7 | TRBV6-5 | ASSYSTGRKQY
TRBJ2-3 | TRBV3-1 | ASSYGTSGGYDTQY
TRBJ1-2 | TRBV14 | ASSQVTGSNYGYT
TRBJ2-7 | TRBV29-1 | SHTSTGEQY
TRBJ2-7 | TRBV6-1 | ASSEDGWVAGRGYEQY
TRBJ1-6 | TRBV12-3/TRBV12-4 | ASTRMGQLNSPLH
TRBJ1-1 | TRBV20-1 | SAPQGGEVHEAF
TRBJ2-7 | TRBV4-1 | ASSRLTPVPYEQY
TRBJ1-1 | TRBV15 | ATSGRQGPNTEAF
TRBJ2-3 | TRBV12-3/TRBV12-4 | ASVLTSGRTDTQY
TRBJ2-2 | TRBV5-1 | ASSLGDRGELF
TRBJ2-7 | TRBV6-6 | ASRGQGSSYEQY
TRBJ2-1 | TRBV7-9 | ASSPYNGRF
TRBJ2-5 | TRBV7-9 | ASSLASPGQGQETQY
TRBJ2-7 | TRBV30 | AWSVSSYEQY
TRBJ1-6 | TRBV4-2 | ASSPDRGGSPLH
TRBJ1-1 | TRBV30 | AWSYKGYTEAF
TRBJ1-6 | TRBV2 | ASSERTPLH
TRBJ2-2 | TRBV6-6 | ASLNPARENTGELF
TRBJ1-5 | TRBV12-3/TRBV12-4 | ASSFKGGGQPQH
TRBJ2-7 | TRBV6-1 | ASTMVHYEQY
TRBJ1-2 | TRBV7-9 | ASSLGSDPGYT
TRBJ2-7 | TRBV21-1 | ASSKGDRGGSEQY
TRBJ2-6 | TRBV30 | AWRALSSGASVLT
TRBJ2-7 | TRBV6-2/TRBV6-3 | ASSYGRTSHEQY
TRBJ2-7 | TRBV10-3 | AISESRGQGPSYEQY
TRBJ2-5 | TRBV29-1 | SVEGGAETQY
TRBJ1-5 | TRBV15 | ATSGGDSSHSNQPQH
TRBJ2-7 | TRBV25-1 | ASSEPGTSSYEQY
TRBJ2-5 | TRBV7-9 | ASSPTTSYETQY
TRBJ2-1 | TRBV6-4 | ASSEQPLLDEQF
TRBJ2-1 | TRBV7-9 | ASSLGPVKF
TRBJ2-3 | TRBV3-1 | ASSQLGQGGTDTQY
TRBJ2-2 | TRBV7-3 | ASSSTGTRLF
TRBJ1-5 | TRBV5-1 | ASSLGPPTGGNQPQH
TRBJ2-5 | TRBV5-1 | ASSLKTGAYQETQY
TRBJ2-3 | TRBV2 | ASSSGVSTDTQY
TRBJ1-2 | TRBV11-2 | ASSPGDSLWGYA
TRBJ1-4 | TRBV6-2/TRBV6-3 | ASSPWRETNEKLF
TRBJ2-5 | TRBV11-2 | ASSFRSKTGLAGGQETQY
TRBJ2-3 | TRBV6-6 | ASSYGLAGGTTDTQY